This TCR beta chain was recovered during a study of blood T cell repertoires in COVID-19. V shed 5 bases and J shed 4 bases, with 17 bases lying between them. This CDR3 region has 15 residues. Germline V gene sequence: CDR1 SGHTA, CDR2 FQGNSA. Generated by immunoSEQ multiplex PCR, the TCRdb table keeps only in-frame clones and is missing some. This repertoire shows 200,000 to 250,000 clones, approximately 86% found once; its top ten account for around 2.6%. As for this clone: This specimen includes other DNA sequences encoding the same CDR3.

The clonotype comes from a woman aged 30 to 39 with acute COVID-19. The chain joins TRBV7-2 to TRBJ1-1; D might be TRBD1 (5 bases). The source material was PBMCs or T cells enriched from blood (not recorded which). The CDR3 reads CASSPPGGEGTEAFF. For the CDR3, the DNA is TGTGCCAGCAGCCCTCCGGGGGGTGAGGGCACTGAAGCTTTCTTT.